This T cell receptor beta chain was profiled in a study of cytomegalovirus exposure and HLA in healthy donors. With 4 bases removed from V and 3 bases from J, the gap between germline ends came to 16 bases. Germline V gives CDR1 SGHRS, CDR2 YFSETQ. The CDR3 length is 15 residues. The PCR made use of 60 Vbeta and 13 Jbeta primers. The table came from immunoSEQ multiplex PCR; TCRdb's copy has only in-frame clones and leaves some out. The sample includes roughly 70,000 clones, 82% of them seen just once. The study sampled nominally healthy donors, though unrecorded immune exposures were likely. The receptor was derived from a man aged 18 to 30 in good health and CMV-seronegative. V gene TRBV5-1 combines with J gene TRBJ1-1; TRBD1 might be the D (6 bases). Sequenced: PBMCs. The CDR3 sequence: CASSQETGSDTEAFF. CDR3 DNA sequence: TGCGCCAGCAGCCAGGAAACAGGGAGTGACACTGAAGCTTTCTTT.